These 32 T cell receptor beta chains were sequenced from one sample in a study of cytomegalovirus exposure and HLA in healthy donors. Assay used: immunoSEQ multiplex PCR; TCRdb lists only in-frame clones, some missing. Of 100,000 to 120,000 clones in the sample, roughly 86% were seen once. What was sequenced was PBMCs. These receptors all stem from a woman between 18 and 30 years old in good health and CMV-seropositive.

The chain combines TRBV30 with TRBJ2-3, with D possibly matching TRBD1 (5 bases). Germline assignment: CDR1 GTSNPN and CDR2 SVGIG (reference sequence). The V end was cut by 0 bases, the J end by 8 bases, with 9 bases between. The CDR3 length is 12 residues. CDR3 sequence (DNA): TGTGCCTGGAGTGTACCCCAGGGTACGCAGTATTTT. Translating it yields CAWSVPQGTQYF.

V and J are TRBV7-9 and TRBJ1-4; TRBD1 aligns across 9 bases. After removal of 5 bases from V and 7 bases from J, the junction contained 11 bases not matched to a gene. The CDR3 runs 16 residues. Germline V gives CDR1 SEHNR, CDR2 FQNEAQ (reference sequence). The CDR3 here is CASSPRWGQGGEKLFF. In nucleotides, the CDR3 is TGTGCCAGCAGCCCGAGATGGGGACAGGGTGGTGAAAAACTGTTTTTT. Using reference TRBV7-9 and TRBJ1-4 for the parts outside the CDR3, the full variable domain is DTGVSQNPRHKITKRGQNVTFRCDPISEHNRLYWYRQTLGQGPEFLTYFQNEAQLEKSRLLSDRFSAERPKGSFSTLEIQRTEQGDSAMYLCASSPRWGQGGEKLFFGSGTQLSVL.

This chain connects TRBV4-1 to TRBJ1-2; D call uncertain. The CDR3 consists of 14 residues. V was trimmed by 0 bases and J by 2 bases, leaving 7 bases between them. Germline CDR1 reads MGHRA; CDR2 reads YSYEKL. The CDR3 nucleotides read TGCGCCAGCAGCCAAGAAGGCAGGAACTATGGCTACACCTTC. Its protein product is CASSQEGRNYGYTF.

In DNA form, the CDR3 reads TGTGCCATCCTCCGGGACAGGGTCACAGATACGCAGTATTTT. This gives the protein CAILRDRVTDTQYF. The chain carries TRBV21-1 and TRBJ2-3; TRBD1 is the table's D call and was not checked against the DNA. TRBV21-1 is listed as a pseudogene. CDR3 length: 14 residues.

The chain uses TRBV7-2 and TRBJ1-1; D might be TRBD1 (5 bases). Germline loops: CDR1 SGHTA, CDR2 FQGNSA. Trimming removed 1 base from V and 0 bases from J, with 9 bases in between. The CDR3 totals 15 residues. The CDR3 region has the DNA TGTGCCAGCAGCTTAGTGGGGGGAGTGAACACTGAAGCTTTCTTT. Its translation: CASSLVGGVNTEAFF.

The chain recombines TRBV18 with TRBJ2-7, with D uncertain. Between the trimmed V and J ends, which lost 2 bases and 5 bases, there was a span of 7 bases. Germline assignment: CDR1 KGHSH and CDR2 LQKENI. The CDR3 consists of 12 residues. CDR3 in amino acids: CASSPAVDEQYF. CDR3 in DNA: TGTGCCAGCTCACCAGCCGTAGACGAGCAGTACTTC.

Remarks on this clone: Within the sample, other DNA sequences also encode this same CDR3. The chain is built from TRBV29-1 and TRBJ2-7; D might be TRBD2 (6 bases). This CDR3 spans 11 amino acids. Trimming removed 7 bases at V and 6 bases at J, with 13 bases between. Per germline, CDR1 SQVTM and CDR2 ANQGSEA. CDR3 loop: CSGRLGGEQYF. The CDR3 nucleotides read TGCAGCGGACGACTAGGTGGCGAGCAGTACTTC.

The chain is built from TRBV28 and TRBJ2-1; possibly TRBD1 for D (6 bases). The germline V gene encodes CDR1 MDHEN and CDR2 SYDVKM. The CDR3 is 14 residues long. V lost 9 bases to trimming and J lost 8 bases, with 20 bases between them. The CDR3, as DNA: TGTGCCAGAGGGATCAACAGGGCGATCCATGAGCAGTTCTTC. It encodes CARGINRAIHEQFF.

The chain links TRBV6-5 to TRBJ1-5; unclear D gene. V was pared by 7 bases and J by 5 bases, with 12 bases between. This CDR3 region has 13 residues. Germline loops: CDR1 MNHEY, CDR2 SVGAGI. CDR3 DNA: TGTGCCAGCACCTTAGATCGGGATCAGCCCCAGCATTTT. Translation gives CASTLDRDQPQHF.

The CDR3: CASSLGLAGGGNEQFF. The CDR3 bases are TGCGCCAGCAGCTTGGGACTAGCGGGAGGAGGTAATGAGCAGTTCTTC. The chain links TRBV5-1 to TRBJ2-1; 13 positions match TRBD2. Germline CDR1 SGHRS, CDR2 YFSETQ. The CDR3 extends over 16 amino acids. V was clipped by 0 bases and J by 7 bases; unmatched bases: 4. Based on the CDR3 plus reference TRBV5-1 and TRBJ2-1, the full variable domain is KAGVTQTPRYLIKTRGQQVTLSCSPISGHRSVSWYQQTPGQGLQFLFEYFSETQRNKGNFPGRFSGRQFSNSRSEMNVSTLELGDSALYLCASSLGLAGGGNEQFFGPGTRLTVL.

This clone was counted once. The V gene is TRBV5-1, the J gene TRBJ2-1; the match to TRBD2 covers 13 bases. Looked up from germline, CDR1 is SGHRS and CDR2 is YFSETQ. CDR3 length equals 16 residues. The trim removed 0 bases at V and 6 bases at J, leaving 3 bases unmatched. CDR3 residues: CASSLVLAGGTNEQFF. Written as DNA, the CDR3 is TGCGCCAGCAGCTTGGTACTAGCGGGAGGGACCAATGAGCAGTTCTTC.

This chain connects TRBV7-6 to TRBJ2-7; D is unclear. The CDR3 totals 13 residues. V was trimmed by 2 bases and J by 4 bases, leaving 9 bases between them. Germline CDR1 is SGHVS and CDR2 is FNYEAQ. The CDR3 nucleotides read TGTGCCAGCAGCTTAAGCAATACTTACGAGCAGTACTTC. Translated: CASSLSNTYEQYF. Together with reference TRBV7-6 and TRBJ2-7, the CDR3 gives the full variable domain: GAGVSQSPRYKVTKRGQDVALRCDPISGHVSLYWYRQALGQGPEFLTYFNYEAQQDKSGLPNDRFSAERPEGSISTLTIQRTEQRDSAMYRCASSLSNTYEQYFGPGTRLTVT.

The chain recombines TRBV29-1 with TRBJ1-1, with D maybe TRBD1 (5 bases). Germline V gene data show CDR1 as SQVTM and CDR2 as ANQGSEA. The length of the CDR3 is 15 residues. V lost 4 bases to trimming and J lost 0 bases, with 15 bases between them. CDR3 sequence (DNA): TGCAGCGTTGGTCAGGCAGGGAGGGTGAACACTGAAGCTTTCTTT. This codes for CSVGQAGRVNTEAFF. Full variable domain (rest looked up from reference TRBV29-1 and TRBJ1-1): SAVISQKPSRDICQRGTSLTIQCQVDSQVTMMFWYRQQPGQSLTLIATANQGSEATYESGFVIDKFPISRPNLTFSTLTVSNMSPEDSSIYLCSVGQAGRVNTEAFFGQGTRLTVV.

The chain recombines TRBV7-8 with TRBJ2-7; 8 nucleotides agree with TRBD1. The trim removed 5 bases at V and 2 bases at J, leaving 8 bases unmatched. CDR1 and CDR2 (germline): SGHVS, FQNEAQ. The CDR3 covers 15 residues. This CDR3 reads CASSLLGTGTYEQYF. CDR3 DNA sequence: TGTGCCAGCAGCCTCCTAGGGACAGGCACCTACGAGCAGTACTTC.

The chain recombines TRBV18 with TRBJ2-1; D possibly corresponds to TRBD1 (5 bases). Trimming removed 5 bases at V and 6 bases at J, with 14 bases between. The CDR3 is 14 residues long. Germline lookup yields CDR1 KGHSH and CDR2 LQKENI. The CDR3 region is CASSVSRQSNEQFF. The CDR3 nucleotides are TGTGCCAGCTCAGTCTCCCGACAGTCCAATGAGCAGTTCTTC.

This clone was counted only a few times. V and J are TRBV7-2 and TRBJ1-2, with unresolved D. The germline gives CDR1 SGHTA, CDR2 FQGNSA. The CDR3 runs to 13 residues. Trimming took off 0 bases at V and 7 bases at J, with 9 bases between the two ends. This CDR3 reads CASSLATTRGYTF. In DNA, the CDR3 is TGTGCCAGCAGCTTAGCTACCACGCGTGGCTACACCTTC.

The J gene is TRBJ1-5, the V gene TRBV7-2; 9 nucleotides line up with TRBD1. From germline, CDR1 is SGHTA and CDR2 FQGNSA. V gave up 1 base and J gave up 5 bases; unmatched junction bases: 3. This CDR3 is 15 amino acids long. The CDR3: CASSLGDRVDQPQHF. The CDR3 DNA follows: TGTGCCAGCAGCTTAGGGGACAGGGTTGATCAGCCCCAGCATTTT.

The gene calls are TRBV29-1 and TRBJ2-1; D possibly corresponds to TRBD2 (6 bases). V lost 7 bases, J lost 8 bases, and 21 bases lay in between. The CDR3 covers 14 residues. Germline CDR1 and CDR2: SQVTM and ANQGSEA. The CDR3 protein is CSAKEGGRLDEQFF. The CDR3 DNA reads as TGCAGCGCCAAAGAGGGAGGTCGGCTAGATGAGCAGTTCTTC.

The V and J genes are TRBV28 and TRBJ1-5; D gene uncertain. The CDR3 consists of 15 residues. The germline CDR1 and CDR2 sequences are MDHEN and SYDVKM. V gave up 1 base and J gave up 0 bases, with 7 bases separating them. The DNA for the CDR3 is TGTGCCAGCAGTTTATACGGGAATAGCAATCAGCCCCAGCATTTT. The encoded protein is CASSLYGNSNQPQHF.

The rearrangement joins TRBV5-6 to TRBJ2-1; 10 nucleotides line up with TRBD2. Germline V gene data show CDR1 as SGHDT and CDR2 as YYEEEE. The CDR3 contains 16 residues. Germline trimming cut 4 bases from V and 7 bases from J; bases unmatched to any gene: 11. Here the CDR3 reads CASSDVGLAGVNEQFF. The CDR3 nucleotides are TGTGCCAGCAGCGACGTTGGCCTAGCGGGAGTTAATGAGCAGTTCTTC.

The chain carries TRBV28 and TRBJ2-4; 14 bases line up with TRBD2. The germline CDR1 and CDR2 sequences are MDHEN and SYDVKM. J was trimmed by 1 base and V by 2 bases; bases with no gene match: 10. There are 20 residues in the CDR3. The CDR3 reads CASSLPWTSGGLRAKNIQYF. The CDR3 DNA follows: TGTGCCAGCAGTTTACCCTGGACTAGCGGGGGGCTGAGGGCCAAAAACATTCAGTACTTC. Complete variable domain (other parts from reference TRBV28 and TRBJ2-4): DVKVTQSSRYLVKRTGEKVFLECVQDMDHENMFWYRQDPGLGLRLIYFSYDVKMKEKGDIPEGYSVSREKKERFSLILESASTNQTSMYLCASSLPWTSGGLRAKNIQYFGAGTRLSVL.

The rearrangement uses TRBV5-4 and TRBJ2-3, with TRBD1 matching 8 bases. J lost 1 base, V lost 4 bases, and 2 bases had no gene match. This CDR3 is built from 14 residues. Germline V CDR1 and CDR2: SGHNT, YYREEE (reference sequence). DNA for the CDR3: TGTGCCAGCAGCCGGGGACAGGGCACAGATACGCAGTATTTT. This encodes CASSRGQGTDTQYF.

The rearrangement links TRBV4-1 to TRBJ2-1; TRBD2 matches at 13 bases. V lost 2 bases, J lost 8 bases, and 6 bases stayed unmatched. This CDR3 spans 16 amino acids. In germline, CDR1 is MGHRA, CDR2 YSYEKL. The CDR3 DNA follows: TGCGCCAGCAGCCAAACGGGACTAGCGGGGTTGGATGAGCAGTTCTTC. Amino acids: CASSQTGLAGLDEQFF.

The V call is TRBV28, the J call TRBJ2-7; 10 nucleotides agree with TRBD2. The J segment lost 2 bases and the V segment lost 7 bases, leaving 11 bases of the junction unmatched. The CDR3 consists of 16 residues. Per germline, CDR1 MDHEN and CDR2 SYDVKM. The chain's CDR3 is CASKPRTSGTTYEQYF. CDR3 in DNA: TGTGCCAGCAAACCCCGGACTAGCGGAACTACCTACGAGCAGTACTTC.

This sequence joins TRBV12-5 and TRBJ1-4; weak D call: TRBD1 (5 bases). With 7 bases removed from V and 0 bases from J, the gap between germline ends came to 12 bases. Germline lookup yields CDR1 LGHNT and CDR2 FRNRAP. The CDR3 contains 15 residues. As DNA, the CDR3 is TGTGCTAGTGCCCCGGGGGATGCAACTAATGAAAAACTGTTTTTT. This codes for CASAPGDATNEKLFF. The whole variable domain, filled in from reference TRBV12-5 and TRBJ1-4, reads DARVTQTPRHKVTEMGQEVTMRCQPILGHNTVFWYRQTMMQGLELLAYFRNRAPLDDSGMPKDRFSAEMPDATLATLKIQPSEPRDSAVYFCASAPGDATNEKLFFGSGTQLSVL.

The chain couples TRBV19 to TRBJ1-3; TRBD1 matches at 7 bases. The germline V gene encodes CDR1 LNHDA and CDR2 SQIVND (reference sequence). V was pared by 8 bases and J by 0 bases, with 4 bases of the junction left unmatched. The CDR3 runs 14 residues. The CDR3 region is CASQNRGSGNTIYF. The CDR3 DNA sequence: TGTGCCAGTCAAAACAGGGGCTCTGGAAACACCATATATTTT.

The rearrangement joins TRBV6-5 to TRBJ2-5; possibly TRBD1 for D (5 bases). The germline CDR1 and CDR2 sequences are MNHEY and SVGAGI. The CDR3 covers 14 residues. V lost 0 bases to trimming and J lost 7 bases, with 12 bases between them. In DNA, the CDR3 is TGTGCCAGCAGTTACTCGGGGCAGGATGGGACCCAGTACTTC. Its translation: CASSYSGQDGTQYF.

The genes are TRBV7-6 and TRBJ2-2, with a weak D call TRBD1 (6 bases). CDR1 is SGHVS, CDR2 FNYEAQ, per germline. The CDR3 totals 18 residues. Deletions cut 5 bases from V and 0 bases from J, with 19 bases between. The CDR3 loop is CASSRGDVGGANTGELFF. CDR3 coding DNA: TGTGCCAGCAGCCGAGGTGACGTAGGGGGAGCGAACACCGGGGAGCTGTTTTTT.

The chain recombines TRBV7-6 with TRBJ2-2; TRBD2 aligns across 10 bases. CDR1 is SGHVS, CDR2 FNYEAQ, per germline. The CDR3 length is 18 residues. Losses at the gene ends were 5 bases for V and 0 bases for J; bases not matched to a gene: 9. The CDR3 protein is CASSPTWTSGTNTGELFF. The CDR3 bases are TGTGCCAGCAGCCCTACCTGGACTAGCGGTACGAACACCGGGGAGCTGTTTTTT.

The chain links TRBV10-1 to TRBJ2-2; D is possibly TRBD2 (5 bases). Trimming cost V 8 bases and J 1 base, with 8 bases left between them. From germline, CDR1 is WNHNN and CDR2 SYGVQD (reference sequence). The CDR3 spans 13 residues. CDR3 in amino acids: CASLDWNTGELFF. The CDR3 region has the DNA TGCGCCAGCCTGGACTGGAACACCGGGGAGCTGTTTTTT.

The rearrangement joins TRBV11-1 to TRBJ2-1; perhaps TRBD1 as D (6 bases). The V gene's germline CDR1 is SGHAT and CDR2 FQDESV (reference sequence). This CDR3 has 16 residues. Trimming removed 2 bases from V and 0 bases from J, with 11 bases in between. The chain's CDR3 is CASSLHQGRSYNEQFF. The CDR3 DNA is TGTGCCAGCAGCTTACATCAGGGGCGCTCCTACAATGAGCAGTTCTTC.

The chain uses TRBV6-5 and TRBJ2-1; D possibly corresponds to TRBD2 (6 bases). The V gene lost 5 bases and the J gene lost 5 bases, with 16 bases spanning the gap. The CDR3 sequence is 15 residues long. The germline V gene encodes CDR1 MNHEY and CDR2 SVGAGI. The CDR3 nucleotides read TGTGCCAGCAGTCACCGTTTACCGGGGGACAATGAGCAGTTCTTC. Protein sequence: CASSHRLPGDNEQFF.